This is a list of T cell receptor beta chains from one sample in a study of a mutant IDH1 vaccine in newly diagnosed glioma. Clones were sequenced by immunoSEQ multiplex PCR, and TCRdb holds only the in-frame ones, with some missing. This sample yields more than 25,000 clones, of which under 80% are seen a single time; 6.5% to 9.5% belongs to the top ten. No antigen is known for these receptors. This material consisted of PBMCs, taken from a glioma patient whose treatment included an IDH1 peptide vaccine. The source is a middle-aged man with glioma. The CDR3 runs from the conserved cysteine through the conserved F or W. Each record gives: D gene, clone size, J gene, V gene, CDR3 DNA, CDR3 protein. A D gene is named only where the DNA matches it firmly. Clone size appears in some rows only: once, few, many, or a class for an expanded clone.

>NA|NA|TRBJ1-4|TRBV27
TGTGCCAGCAGTTTATGGCAGGGGTCGGAGGAAAAACTGTTTTTT
CASSLWQGSEEKLFF
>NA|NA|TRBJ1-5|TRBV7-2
TGTGCCAGCAGCGAACAGACGAGTAGCAATCAGCCCCAGCATTTT
CASSEQTSSNQPQHF
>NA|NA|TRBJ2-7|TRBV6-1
TGTGCCAGCAGCAAAGGACAGTCCTACGAGCAGTACTTC
CASSKGQSYEQYF
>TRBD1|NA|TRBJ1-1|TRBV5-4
TGTGCCAGCAGCCGGGACAGGGGGGGAATGAACACTGAAGCTTTCTTT
CASSRDRGGMNTEAFF
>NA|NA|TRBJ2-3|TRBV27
TGTGCCAGCAGTCCTGCAACTACACCCTGGGCCACAGATACGCAGTATTTT
CASSPATTPWATDTQYF
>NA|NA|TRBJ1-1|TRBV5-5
TGTGCCAGCAGCTTTTCCCCCCCTGAGAACACTGAAGCTTTCTTT
CASSFSPPENTEAFF
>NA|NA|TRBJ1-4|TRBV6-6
TGTGCCAGCAGACCCGAACCTGAAAAACTGTTTTTT
CASRPEPEKLFF
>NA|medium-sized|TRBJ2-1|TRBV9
TGTGCCAGCAGCGTCGGGGATAGTGTAAGACTTGGGAATGAGCAGTTCTTC
CASSVGDSVRLGNEQFF
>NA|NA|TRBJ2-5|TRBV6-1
TGTGCCAGCAGTGGACTACAGGGCCCACAAGAGACCCAGTACTTC
CASSGLQGPQETQYF
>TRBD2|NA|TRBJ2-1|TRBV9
TGTGCCAGCAGCTCTTTAGCGGGAGAACTGGGCAATGAGCAGTTCTTC
CASSSLAGELGNEQFF
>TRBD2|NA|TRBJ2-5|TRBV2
TGTGCCAGCCAAGCTAGCGGGCAGGGGCAAGAGACCCAGTACTTC
CASQASGQGQETQYF
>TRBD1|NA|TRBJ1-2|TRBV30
TGTGCCTGGGGTCTAGGTGGACAGGGTGGTGGCTACACCTTC
CAWGLGGQGGGYTF
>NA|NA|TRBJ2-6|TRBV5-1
TGCGCCAGCAGCGCCTGGAGGGCTGGGGCCAACGTCCTGACTTTC
CASSAWRAGANVLTF
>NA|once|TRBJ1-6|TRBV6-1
TGTGCCAGCAGTGAGGGGAGGAGCTCCTATAATTCACCCCTCCACTTT
CASSEGRSSYNSPLHF
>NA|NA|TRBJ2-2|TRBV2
TGTGCCAGCAGGGGGGTAGGCCACGCCGGGGAGCTGTTTTTT
CASRGVGHAGELFF
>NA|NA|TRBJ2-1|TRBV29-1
TGCAGCGCTAGACCTGATCTAAACAATGAGCAGTTCTTC
CSARPDLNNEQFF
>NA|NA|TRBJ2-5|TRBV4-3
TGCGCCAGCAGCCAAGATATCGGGGGCGGCGAGACCCAGTACTTC
CASSQDIGGGETQYF
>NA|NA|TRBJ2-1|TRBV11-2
TGTGCCAGCAGTTTACCCCCGGAGAGGAATGAGCAGTTCTTC
CASSLPPERNEQFF
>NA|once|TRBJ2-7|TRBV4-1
TGCGCCAGCAGCCAGGCGGAAACCTCCTACGAGCAGTACTTC
CASSQAETSYEQYF
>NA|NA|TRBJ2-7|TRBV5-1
TGCGCCAGCAGGGGTGGGGCATCTCGTAGCTACGAGCAGTACTTC
CASRGGASRSYEQYF
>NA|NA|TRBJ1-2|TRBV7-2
TGTGCCAGCACGTGGGTACTCAACTATGGCTACACCTTC
CASTWVLNYGYTF
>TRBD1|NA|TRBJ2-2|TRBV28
TGTGCCAGCAGTTTGACAGGGGGTGGTGGGGAGCTGTTTTTT
CASSLTGGGGELFF
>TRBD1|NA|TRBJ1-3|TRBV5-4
TGTGCCAGCAGCTCCGGACAGGGAACGGCAGGAAACACCATATATTTT
CASSSGQGTAGNTIYF
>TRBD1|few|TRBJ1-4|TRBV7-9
TGTGCCAGCAGCTTAGCGGGGACAGGGTATGAAAAACTGTTTTTT
CASSLAGTGYEKLFF
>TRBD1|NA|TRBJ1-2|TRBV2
TGTGCCAGCAGCGGGGACAGGGGTGAGAACTATGGCTACACCTTC
CASSGDRGENYGYTF
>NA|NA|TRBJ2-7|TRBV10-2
TGCGCCAGCAGGGGGAGAGGTTACGAGCAGTACTTC
CASRGRGYEQYF
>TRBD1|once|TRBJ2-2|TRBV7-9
TGTGCCAGCAGCCCTAACCCCGGGACAGGGCCCACCGGGGAGCTGTTTTTT
CASSPNPGTGPTGELFF
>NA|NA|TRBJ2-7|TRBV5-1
TGCGCCAGCAAGAAAGGGGACGACTACGAGCAGTACTTC
CASKKGDDYEQYF
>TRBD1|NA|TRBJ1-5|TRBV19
TGTGCCAGTAGTATCGGACAGGGGGCGAATCAGCCCCAGCATTTT
CASSIGQGANQPQHF
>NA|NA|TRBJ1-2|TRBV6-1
TGTGCCAGCAGTGATGACGGAGCTTGGTATGGCTACACCTTC
CASSDDGAWYGYTF
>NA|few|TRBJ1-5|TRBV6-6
TGTGCCAGCAGTTTTGGAGGGAACCAGCCCCAGCATTTT
CASSFGGNQPQHF
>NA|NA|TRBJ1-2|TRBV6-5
TGTGCCAGCGGGTCGAACGGTGGCTACACCTTC
CASGSNGGYTF
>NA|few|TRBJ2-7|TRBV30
TGTGCCTGGAGCCCGGAACGCTCCGAGCAGTACTTC
CAWSPERSEQYF
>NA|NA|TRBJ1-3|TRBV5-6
TGTGCCAGCAGTTTGAGGGAGTCGGACACCATATATTTT
CASSLRESDTIYF
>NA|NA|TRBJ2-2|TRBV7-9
TGTGCCAGCAGCCTCCGGACGGCGAACACCGGGGAGCTGTTTTTT
CASSLRTANTGELFF
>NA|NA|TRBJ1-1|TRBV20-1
TGCAGTGCTAGAGATGGTTGGACTTTCTTT
CSARDGWTFF
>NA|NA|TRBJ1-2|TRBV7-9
TGTGCCAGCAGCTTAGACCCCTTCCGAGGAGGCTACACCTTC
CASSLDPFRGGYTF
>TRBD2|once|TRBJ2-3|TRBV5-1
TGCGCCAGCAGCGTCCTAGCGGGGAGCACAGATACGCAGTATTTT
CASSVLAGSTDTQYF
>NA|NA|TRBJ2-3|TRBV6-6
TGTGCCAGCAGTTACGCAGATACGCAGTATTTT
CASSYADTQYF
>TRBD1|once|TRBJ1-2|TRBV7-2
TGTGCCAGCACCTGGGACAGGAGCTATGGCTACACCTTC
CASTWDRSYGYTF
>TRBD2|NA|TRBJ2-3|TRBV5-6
TGTGCCAGCAGCTTGGTGCGGGGGGAGACGCGACCCGATACGCAGTATTTT
CASSLVRGETRPDTQYF
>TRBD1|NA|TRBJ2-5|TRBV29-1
TGCAGCGTCGGGACAGAGCAAGAGACCCAGTACTTC
CSVGTEQETQYF
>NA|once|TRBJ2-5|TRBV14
TGTGCCAGCAGCCGGGAGGAGGCGGAGACCCAGTACTTC
CASSREEAETQYF
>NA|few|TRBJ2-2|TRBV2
TGTGCCAGCAAGGGGGGGCCACTCACCGGGGAGCTGTTTTTT
CASKGGPLTGELFF
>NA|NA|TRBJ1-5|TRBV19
TGTGCCAGTAGTGTGAGTCATAGCAATCAGCCCCAGCATTTT
CASSVSHSNQPQHF